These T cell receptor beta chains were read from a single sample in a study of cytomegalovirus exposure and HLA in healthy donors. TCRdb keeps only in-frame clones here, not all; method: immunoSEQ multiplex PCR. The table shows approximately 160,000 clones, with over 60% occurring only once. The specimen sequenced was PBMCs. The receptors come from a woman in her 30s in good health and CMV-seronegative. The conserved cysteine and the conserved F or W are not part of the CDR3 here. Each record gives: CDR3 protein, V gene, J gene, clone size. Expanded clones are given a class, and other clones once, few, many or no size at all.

cdr3_aa: ASSWGQGYSPLH
v_call: TRBV27
j_call: TRBJ1-6
clone_size: few

cdr3_aa: ASSPEAAGGPSYEQY
v_call: TRBV9
j_call: TRBJ2-7
clone_size: NA

cdr3_aa: ASSLSGENYGYT
v_call: TRBV5-1
j_call: TRBJ1-2
clone_size: NA

cdr3_aa: ASSVDRARETQY
v_call: TRBV6-1
j_call: TRBJ2-5
clone_size: NA

cdr3_aa: ASSPDRAREAF
v_call: TRBV18
j_call: TRBJ1-1
clone_size: NA

cdr3_aa: ASSLVQAGEQY
v_call: TRBV7-2
j_call: TRBJ2-7
clone_size: NA

cdr3_aa: ASSLSLARYNEQF
v_call: TRBV7-3
j_call: TRBJ2-1
clone_size: once

cdr3_aa: AWSVIAGGPNEQY
v_call: TRBV30
j_call: TRBJ2-7
clone_size: NA

cdr3_aa: SVGRGRETQY
v_call: TRBV29-1
j_call: TRBJ2-5
clone_size: NA

cdr3_aa: ASSLLGAKLEAF
v_call: TRBV5-4
j_call: TRBJ1-1
clone_size: NA

cdr3_aa: ASSSSGPYNEQF
v_call: TRBV6-4
j_call: TRBJ2-1
clone_size: NA

cdr3_aa: ASTRLQGNFYEQY
v_call: TRBV10-2
j_call: NA
clone_size: NA

cdr3_aa: ASYRGQDYEQY
v_call: TRBV28
j_call: TRBJ2-7
clone_size: NA

cdr3_aa: ASSAVGGATNEKLF
v_call: TRBV5-1
j_call: TRBJ1-4
clone_size: NA

cdr3_aa: AWGTSGGSTQY
v_call: TRBV30
j_call: TRBJ2-3
clone_size: NA

cdr3_aa: ASSPSTDTQY
v_call: TRBV27
j_call: TRBJ2-3
clone_size: NA

cdr3_aa: ASSSGLAGVPYEQY
v_call: TRBV7-2
j_call: TRBJ2-7
clone_size: few

cdr3_aa: ASRDGRGYNEQF
v_call: TRBV28
j_call: TRBJ2-1
clone_size: NA

cdr3_aa: ASSPRDRINEQY
v_call: TRBV7-2
j_call: TRBJ2-7
clone_size: few

cdr3_aa: AWSVISGGADTQY
v_call: TRBV30
j_call: TRBJ2-3
clone_size: few

cdr3_aa: ASRDGTGTIYGYT
v_call: TRBV7-9
j_call: TRBJ1-2
clone_size: NA

cdr3_aa: ASSREPGGYGYT
v_call: TRBV7-9
j_call: TRBJ1-2
clone_size: few

cdr3_aa: ASNPTGAQY
v_call: TRBV6-1
j_call: TRBJ2-7
clone_size: NA

cdr3_aa: ASSQNYRENTEAF
v_call: TRBV14
j_call: TRBJ1-1
clone_size: NA

cdr3_aa: SLHGALNTEAF
v_call: TRBV29-1
j_call: TRBJ1-1
clone_size: NA

cdr3_aa: ASSGTSGYITDTQY
v_call: TRBV11-1
j_call: TRBJ2-3
clone_size: NA

cdr3_aa: ASSSDRGYGYT
v_call: TRBV7-2
j_call: TRBJ1-2
clone_size: NA

cdr3_aa: ASSPDSNYGYT
v_call: TRBV11-2
j_call: TRBJ1-2
clone_size: NA

cdr3_aa: AWSLEGSPTDTQY
v_call: TRBV30
j_call: TRBJ2-3
clone_size: NA

cdr3_aa: ASSYRSPGQGYYEQY
v_call: TRBV7-2
j_call: TRBJ2-7
clone_size: NA

cdr3_aa: ASSFTGQGSHYGYT
v_call: TRBV27
j_call: TRBJ1-2
clone_size: NA

cdr3_aa: ASSLLPGRYEQY
v_call: TRBV28
j_call: TRBJ2-7
clone_size: few

cdr3_aa: AWSVRRLAGGTNTGELF
v_call: TRBV30
j_call: TRBJ2-2
clone_size: NA

cdr3_aa: AWARGGTQY
v_call: TRBV30
j_call: TRBJ2-3
clone_size: few

cdr3_aa: ATSRDQGTSNYGYT
v_call: TRBV15
j_call: TRBJ1-2
clone_size: NA

cdr3_aa: ASSWTSGSWYEQY
v_call: TRBV19
j_call: TRBJ2-7
clone_size: NA

cdr3_aa: AWSVREYGYT
v_call: TRBV30
j_call: TRBJ1-2
clone_size: NA

cdr3_aa: ASSPLPLGGDYGYP
v_call: TRBV18
j_call: TRBJ1-2
clone_size: few

cdr3_aa: ASSEGLAQDNEQF
v_call: TRBV2
j_call: TRBJ2-1
clone_size: NA

cdr3_aa: ASSQTGTANYGYT
v_call: TRBV4-2
j_call: TRBJ1-2
clone_size: NA

cdr3_aa: AWSVGVRGNNEKLF
v_call: TRBV30
j_call: TRBJ1-4
clone_size: NA

cdr3_aa: ASSQQTSKGWNEQF
v_call: TRBV4-3
j_call: TRBJ2-1
clone_size: NA

cdr3_aa: ASSLLGQGTHEQY
v_call: TRBV5-1
j_call: TRBJ2-7
clone_size: NA